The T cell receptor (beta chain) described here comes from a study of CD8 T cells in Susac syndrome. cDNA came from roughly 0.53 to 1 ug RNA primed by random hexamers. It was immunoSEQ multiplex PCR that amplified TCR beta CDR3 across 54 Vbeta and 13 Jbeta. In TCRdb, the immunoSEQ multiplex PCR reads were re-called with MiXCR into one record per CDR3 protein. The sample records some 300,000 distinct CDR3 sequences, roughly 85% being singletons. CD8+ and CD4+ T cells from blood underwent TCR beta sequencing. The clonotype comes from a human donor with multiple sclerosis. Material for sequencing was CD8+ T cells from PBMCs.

The CDR3 DNA is TGTGCCAGCAGTGAGACTAGCGGGACAGATACGCAGTATTTT. As protein: CASSETSGTDTQYF. The V call is TRBV6-5, the J call TRBJ2-3; 10 bases line up with TRBD2. This CDR3 is built from 14 residues. V dropped 5 bases and J dropped 3; count of bases not matched to a gene: 2. Germline V gene data show CDR1 as MNHEY and CDR2 as SVGAGI.